These 27 T cell receptor beta chains came from one sample sequenced in a study of shared clonotypes between healthy human individuals. TCRdb's copy holds only in-frame clones and misses some; the assay was immunoSEQ multiplex PCR. The sample shows under 1,900,000 clones, approximately 98.5% of them seen only once. Sequencing was done on a sample of naive CD4+ T cells sorted from blood. The subset was: CD45RA+ positively selected. The receptor source for this set is a man aged 25-45 years in good health.

This chain connects TRBV2 to TRBJ1-1; the match to TRBD1 covers 9 bases. This CDR3 has 16 residues. The trim removed 6 bases at V and 4 bases at J, leaving 12 bases unmatched. Per the germline V gene, CDR1 is SNHLY and CDR2 is FYNNEI. CDR3 DNA sequence: TGTGCCAGCAGAGGTCCCGGGACAGGGAAGGGCACTGAAGCTTTCTTT. The encoded protein is CASRGPGTGKGTEAFF.

The chain recombines TRBV28 with TRBJ2-7; TRBD2 matches at 8 bases. CDR3 length: 15 amino acids. Germline V gives CDR1 MDHEN, CDR2 SYDVKM. Trimming took 5 bases from V and 1 from J; bases not matched to a gene: 7. For the CDR3, the DNA is TGTGCCAGCAGTCCTAATAGCGGGACTTCCTACGAGCAGTACTTC. It specifies CASSPNSGTSYEQYF.

CDR3 sequence (DNA): TGTGCCAGCAGAATCAGGGGCGGCACCGGGGAGCTGTTTTTT. Translated, it gives CASRIRGGTGELFF. The chain couples TRBV2 to TRBJ2-2; D may be TRBD1 (6 bases). The CDR3 length is 14 residues. V was cut by 6 bases and J by 4 bases, with 12 bases left in between. Germline-derived CDR1 and CDR2 are SNHLY and FYNNEI.

The chain combines TRBV9 with TRBJ2-3; no definite D call. The CDR3 contains 13 residues. V lost 0 bases and J 4 bases, leaving 6 bases between the germline ends. Germline values: CDR1 SGDLS, CDR2 YYNGEE. Here the CDR3 reads CASSVAVSDTQYF. The DNA of the CDR3 is TGTGCCAGCAGCGTAGCAGTTTCAGATACGCAGTATTTT.

V is TRBV9 and J is TRBJ2-7, with TRBD1 matching over 7 bases. The V and J ends lost 0 bases and 2 bases, in that order; junction bases with no gene match: 5. The CDR3 has 15 residues. From germline, CDR1 is SGDLS and CDR2 YYNGEE. The CDR3 DNA sequence: TGTGCCAGCAGCGTAGGGGCTAGGGGGCCCTACGAGCAGTACTTC. It yields the protein CASSVGARGPYEQYF.

The gene calls are TRBV18 and TRBJ2-2; D not resolved. V was trimmed by 3 bases and J by 6 bases, leaving 5 bases between them. CDR1 is KGHSH, CDR2 LQKENI, per germline. The CDR3 totals 12 residues. The CDR3 DNA is TGTGCCAGCTCACCGTTGGCCGGGGAGCTGTTTTTT. Translated: CASSPLAGELFF.

The V and J genes are TRBV7-9 and TRBJ2-3; no clear D gene. Germline CDR1 SEHNR, CDR2 FQNEAQ (reference sequence). The CDR3 totals 16 residues. V lost 10 bases, J lost 0 bases, and 20 bases lay in between. CDR3 nucleotide sequence: TGTGCCACCAAGATCCTGGACGTCTTTAGCACAGATACGCAGTATTTT. As protein: CATKILDVFSTDTQYF.

The chain couples TRBV19 to TRBJ2-6, with D uncertain. The CDR3 is made up of 18 amino acids. V was cut by 5 bases and J by 0 bases, with 17 bases left in between. Per the germline V gene, CDR1 is LNHDA and CDR2 is SQIVND (reference sequence). In DNA form, the CDR3 reads TGTGCCAGTAGTCCCCGGGCAGGAGAGCCCTCTGGGGCCAACGTCCTGACTTTC. This gives the protein CASSPRAGEPSGANVLTF. Filled out from reference TRBV19 and TRBJ2-6, the complete variable domain reads DGGITQSPKYLFRKEGQNVTLSCEQNLNHDAMYWYRQDPGQGLRLIYYSQIVNDFQKGDIAEGYSVSREKKESFPLTVTSAQKNPTAFYLCASSPRAGEPSGANVLTFGAGSRLTVL.

The V and J genes are TRBV30 and TRBJ2-1; D not resolved. V was trimmed by 6 bases and J by 0 bases, leaving 9 bases between them. The CDR3 runs 13 residues. Germline CDR1 and CDR2: GTSNPN and SVGIG (reference sequence). The DNA for the CDR3 is TGTGCCTGTGGGCGGAGCTCCTACAATGAGCAGTTCTTC. Encoded protein: CACGRSSYNEQFF.

The CDR3 reads CASSGRGGFDRTDTQYF. CDR3 in DNA: TGTGCCAGCAGTGGCCGGGGTGGGTTTGATCGCACAGATACGCAGTATTTT. The V gene is TRBV6-1, the J gene TRBJ2-3; D possibly corresponds to TRBD2 (5 bases). The germline V and J ends were trimmed by 4 bases and 1 base, with 18 bases remaining between them. Germline V gene data show CDR1 as MNHNS and CDR2 as SASEGT. The CDR3 runs to 17 residues.

The J gene is TRBJ2-3, the V gene TRBV7-2; 10 bases map to TRBD1. CDR3 length: 16 residues. Germline V gene sequence: CDR1 SGHTA, CDR2 FQGNSA. V was pared by 1 base and J by 7 bases, with 8 bases of the junction left unmatched. In nucleotides, the CDR3 is TGTGCCAGCAGCTTAGAGACCGGGACAGGGGTGTATACGCAGTATTTT. As protein: CASSLETGTGVYTQYF.

On this clone itself: Additional DNA sequences in this sample encode the identical CDR3. The chain links TRBV20-1 to TRBJ2-3; D is unresolved. Germline V gives CDR1 DFQATT, CDR2 SNEGSKA (reference sequence). V was trimmed by 6 bases and J by 2 bases, leaving 6 bases between them. The CDR3 has 11 residues. The CDR3 loop reads CSAGPTDTQYF. CDR3 bases: TGCAGTGCCGGACCCACAGATACGCAGTATTTT.

The V and J genes are TRBV5-1 and TRBJ1-4; no reliable D call. Germline V CDR1 and CDR2: SGHRS, YFSETQ. This CDR3 region has 14 residues. The ends were cut back, 1 base at V and 4 bases at J, with 8 bases in the middle. Written as DNA, the CDR3 is TGCGCCAGCAGCTTGTCGGATAATAATGAAAAACTGTTTTTT. Amino acid sequence: CASSLSDNNEKLFF.

This clone was observed a handful of times. This chain uses TRBV7-2 with TRBJ1-2; 7 bases are shared with TRBD1. Germline V gene data show CDR1 as SGHTA and CDR2 as FQGNSA. The CDR3 has 15 amino acids. With V trimmed by 1 base and J by 2 bases, 4 bases remained unmatched. The CDR3 loop is CASSLVDRVNYGYTF. The DNA of the CDR3 is TGTGCCAGCAGCTTAGTCGACAGGGTGAACTATGGCTACACCTTC.

This sequence joins TRBV15 and TRBJ2-7, with 13 bases lining up with TRBD2. The CDR3 extends over 15 amino acids. Losses at the gene ends were 3 bases for V and 7 bases for J; bases not matched to a gene: 6. CDR1 is LNHNV and CDR2 is YYDKDF in the germline V gene (reference sequence). For the CDR3, the DNA is TGTGCCACCAGCAGTTGGACTAGCGGGAGTCGGGAGCAGTACTTC. The encoded protein is CATSSWTSGSREQYF.

This chain joins TRBV18 and TRBJ2-1, with TRBD2 identical over 12 bases. Germline-derived CDR1 and CDR2 are KGHSH and LQKENI. There are 16 residues in the CDR3. J lost 6 bases, V lost 5 bases, and 8 bases had no gene match. The CDR3 spells CASSSKTSGSGNEQFF. CDR3 DNA sequence: TGTGCCAGCTCATCTAAGACTAGCGGGAGTGGCAATGAGCAGTTCTTC. Using reference TRBV18 and TRBJ2-1 for the parts outside the CDR3, the full variable domain is NAGVMQNPRHLVRRRGQEARLRCSPMKGHSHVYWYRQLPEEGLKFMVYLQKENIIDESGMPKERFSAEFPKEGPSILRIQQVVRGDSAAYFCASSSKTSGSGNEQFFGPGTRLTVL.

The chain combines TRBV5-4 with TRBJ2-5; TRBD2 might be the D (6 bases). CDR3 length equals 15 residues. Germline CDR1 and CDR2: SGHNT and YYREEE (reference sequence). Deletions cut 4 bases from V and 0 bases from J, with 13 bases between. CDR3 DNA sequence: TGTGCCAGCAGCCAAACCGCGGGATACCAAGAGACCCAGTACTTC. Encoded protein: CASSQTAGYQETQYF.

This chain joins TRBV11-2 and TRBJ1-5; D not certain. V was clipped by 2 bases and J by 7 bases, with 9 bases between them. The V gene's germline CDR1 is SGHAT and CDR2 FQNNGV. This CDR3 region has 13 residues. CDR3 bases: TGTGCCAGCAGCTTAACTATAGGACAGCCCCAGCATTTT. Encoded protein: CASSLTIGQPQHF.

The chain recombines TRBV6-1 with TRBJ2-7; D is uncertain. Trimming took off 1 base at V and 4 bases at J, with 5 bases between the two ends. Germline loops: CDR1 MNHNS, CDR2 SASEGT. This CDR3 comprises 12 residues. CDR3 DNA sequence: TGTGCCAGCAGTGAAGTACATTACGAGCAGTACTTC. Its protein product is CASSEVHYEQYF.

The genes are TRBV9 and TRBJ1-2; D is unresolved. Trimming cost V 1 base and J 9 bases, with 13 bases left between them. Germline assignment: CDR1 SGDLS and CDR2 YYNGEE. This CDR3 has 13 residues. CDR3 residues: CASSVSLGVSYTF. In nucleotides, the CDR3 is TGTGCCAGCAGCGTATCCCTGGGAGTTAGCTACACCTTC.

About this clone itself: The sample carries other DNA sequences with the same CDR3. This chain links TRBV19 with TRBJ1-5; D is perhaps TRBD1 (5 bases). The CDR3 loop spans 15 amino acids. Trimming removed 2 bases at V and 2 bases at J, with 10 bases between. CDR1 LNHDA and CDR2 SQIVND come from the germline V gene (reference sequence). For the CDR3, the DNA is TGTGCCAGTAGTATACAGGGTACGGGCAATCAGCCCCAGCATTTT. Translating gives CASSIQGTGNQPQHF.

V usage is TRBV27 and J usage is TRBJ2-7; 7 bases align to TRBD1. From germline, CDR1 is MNHEY and CDR2 SMNVEV (reference sequence). CDR3 length: 13 residues. The J segment lost 7 bases and the V segment lost 3 bases, leaving 6 bases of the junction unmatched. The CDR3 loop is CASSFRGRVEQYF. CDR3 sequence (DNA): TGTGCCAGCAGTTTTAGGGGGCGAGTAGAGCAGTACTTC.

The chain joins TRBV19 to TRBJ2-7; the match to TRBD2 covers 9 bases. Germline-derived CDR1 and CDR2 are LNHDA and SQIVND (reference sequence). The CDR3 has 14 amino acids. Unmatched junction bases numbered 7, after V lost 4 bases and J lost 6 bases. The CDR3 coding sequence is TGTGCCAGTAGTACGCCGGGACTAGCTGGCGAGCAGTACTTC. Amino acid sequence: CASSTPGLAGEQYF. Together with reference TRBV19 and TRBJ2-7, the CDR3 gives the full variable domain: DGGITQSPKYLFRKEGQNVTLSCEQNLNHDAMYWYRQDPGQGLRLIYYSQIVNDFQKGDIAEGYSVSREKKESFPLTVTSAQKNPTAFYLCASSTPGLAGEQYFGPGTRLTVT.

J is TRBJ2-1 and V is TRBV9; D might be TRBD2 (6 bases). The V gene lost 4 bases and the J gene lost 4 bases, with 15 bases spanning the gap. The CDR3 runs to 15 residues. Germline CDR1 reads SGDLS; CDR2 reads YYNGEE. In nucleotides, the CDR3 is TGTGCCAGCAGCCCTCGGGGAGGTGGGTACAATGAGCAGTTCTTC. Residues: CASSPRGGGYNEQFF.

The chain links TRBV7-2 to TRBJ2-1, with D uncertain. V was cut by 0 bases and J by 6 bases, with 6 bases left in between. This CDR3 region has 13 residues. Germline V gives CDR1 SGHTA, CDR2 FQGNSA. CDR3 coding DNA: TGTGCCAGCAGCTTAGCAATCGTCAATGAGCAGTTCTTC. Translation gives CASSLAIVNEQFF.

The chain recombines TRBV2 with TRBJ2-2; the D is unclear. There are 14 residues in the CDR3. V lost 7 bases and J 6 bases, leaving 15 bases between the germline ends. Germline V CDR1 and CDR2: SNHLY, FYNNEI. CDR3 amino acids: CASKPHGGSGELFF. CDR3 DNA: TGTGCCAGCAAACCTCATGGCGGTTCCGGGGAGCTGTTTTTT.

This sequence joins TRBV5-1 and TRBJ1-1; the match to TRBD1 covers 7 bases. Germline CDR1 is SGHRS and CDR2 is YFSETQ. CDR3 length equals 15 residues. V lost 0 bases, J lost 4 bases, and 6 bases stayed unmatched. CDR3 sequence reads: CASSLGGSGGTEAFF. The CDR3 DNA reads as TGCGCCAGCAGCTTGGGCGGGTCAGGGGGCACTGAAGCTTTCTTT.